This TCR beta chain came from a study of T cell repertoires in cytomegalovirus infection. For the study at large: Public TCR beta signature analysis indicated the presence of both CMV infection and matching HLA type.

Each CDR3 protein is one row after TCRdb ran MiXCR on the reads. The sample records about 600,000 distinct CDR3 sequences, 20% to 25% being singletons. Per the germline V gene, CDR1 is SEHNR and CDR2 is FQNEAQ (reference sequence). This CDR3 has 16 amino acids. Trimming removed 5 bases from V and 0 bases from J; junction bases left unmatched: 8. This clonotype was detected a few times. What it recognizes is unknown. General study results and limits: People with CMV and the relevant HLA were identified by cumulative public TCR beta family frequency. HLA-C-restricted TCR beta clonotypes specific for CMV led the ex vivo response.

Sequenced material: CD8+ T cells from PBMCs. The rearrangement links TRBV7-9 to TRBJ1-2; 8 positions agree with TRBD1. The sequence came from a human donor in good health (CMV status not recorded). Some clones in this sample may be carry-over from other donors' samples. The CDR3 is CASSPRTGPTNYGYTF. The CDR3 DNA reads TGTGCCAGCAGCCCGAGGACAGGGCCAACTAACTATGGCTACACCTTC.